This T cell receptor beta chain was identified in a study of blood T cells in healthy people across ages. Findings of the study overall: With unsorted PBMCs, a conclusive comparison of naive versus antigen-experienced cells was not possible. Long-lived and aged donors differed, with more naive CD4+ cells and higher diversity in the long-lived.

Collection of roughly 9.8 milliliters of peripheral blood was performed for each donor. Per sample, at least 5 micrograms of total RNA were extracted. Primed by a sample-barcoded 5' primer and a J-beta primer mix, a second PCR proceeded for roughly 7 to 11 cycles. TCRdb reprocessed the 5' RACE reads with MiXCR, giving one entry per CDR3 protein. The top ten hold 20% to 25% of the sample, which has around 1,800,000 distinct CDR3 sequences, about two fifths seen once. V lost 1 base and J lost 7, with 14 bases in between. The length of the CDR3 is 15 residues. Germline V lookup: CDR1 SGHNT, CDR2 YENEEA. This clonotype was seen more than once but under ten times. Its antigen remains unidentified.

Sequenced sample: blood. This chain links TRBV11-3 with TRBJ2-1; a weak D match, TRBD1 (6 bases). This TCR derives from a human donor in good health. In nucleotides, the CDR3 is TGTGCCAGCAGCTTAGTAATAGGCAGGGGTAATGAGCAGTTCTTC. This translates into CASSLVIGRGNEQFF. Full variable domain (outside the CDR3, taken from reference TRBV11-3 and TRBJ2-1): EAGVVQSPRYKIIEKKQPVAFWCNPISGHNTLYWYLQNLGQGPELLIRYENEEAVDDSQLPKDRFSAERLKGVDSTLKIQPAELGDSAVYLCASSLVIGRGNEQFFGPGTRLTVL.